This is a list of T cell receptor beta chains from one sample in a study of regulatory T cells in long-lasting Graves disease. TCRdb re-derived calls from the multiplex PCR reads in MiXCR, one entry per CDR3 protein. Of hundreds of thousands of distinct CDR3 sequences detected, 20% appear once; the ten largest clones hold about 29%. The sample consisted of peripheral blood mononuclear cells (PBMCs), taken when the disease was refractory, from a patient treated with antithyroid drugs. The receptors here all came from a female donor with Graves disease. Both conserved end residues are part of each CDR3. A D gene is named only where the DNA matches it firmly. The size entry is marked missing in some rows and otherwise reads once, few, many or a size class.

cdr3_nt: TGTGCCAGCAGTTACACTCAGCAAGAGACCCAGTACTTC
cdr3_aa: CASSYTQQETQYF
v_call: TRBV6-5
clone_size: few
j_call: TRBJ2-5
d_call: NA

cdr3_nt: TGTGCCAGCAGCTTCACGCACCCTTCGAGGGGTAGCTACGAGCAGTACTTC
cdr3_aa: CASSFTHPSRGSYEQYF
v_call: TRBV11-2
clone_size: NA
j_call: TRBJ2-7
d_call: NA

cdr3_nt: TGTGCCAGCAGTCAAGTCAATCAGCCCCAGCATTTT
cdr3_aa: CASSQVNQPQHF
v_call: TRBV12-3/TRBV12-4
clone_size: few
j_call: TRBJ1-5
d_call: NA

cdr3_nt: TGCAGCGTTGAAGAGGTGGGGAGCTCGGAGACCCAGTACTTC
cdr3_aa: CSVEEVGSSETQYF
v_call: TRBV29-1
clone_size: many
j_call: TRBJ2-5
d_call: NA

cdr3_nt: TGTGCCAGCAGCGGACTAGCGTTTCAAGAGACCCAGTACTTC
cdr3_aa: CASSGLAFQETQYF
v_call: TRBV9
clone_size: NA
j_call: TRBJ2-5
d_call: TRBD2

cdr3_nt: TGTGCCATCCGACAGAATAGCAATCAGCCCCAGCATTTT
cdr3_aa: CAIRQNSNQPQHF
v_call: TRBV10-3
clone_size: NA
j_call: TRBJ1-5
d_call: NA

cdr3_nt: TGCGCCAGCAGCCAAGATGTGGCAACTGAAGCTTTCTTT
cdr3_aa: CASSQDVATEAFF
v_call: TRBV4-3
clone_size: few
j_call: TRBJ1-1
d_call: NA

cdr3_nt: TGTGCCAGCAGCCCACAGACCGACTCGGGCTATGGCTACACCTTC
cdr3_aa: CASSPQTDSGYGYTF
v_call: TRBV4-2
clone_size: few
j_call: TRBJ1-2
d_call: NA

cdr3_nt: TGTGCCAGCAGCTTAGGCCCCCGACAGATTAATGGCTACACCTTC
cdr3_aa: CASSLGPRQINGYTF
v_call: TRBV11-3
clone_size: NA
j_call: TRBJ1-2
d_call: NA

cdr3_nt: TGCAGTGCTAGAGATCGGAGGGGAGGACCGAACACTGAAGCTTTCTTT
cdr3_aa: CSARDRRGGPNTEAFF
v_call: TRBV20-1
clone_size: many
j_call: TRBJ1-1
d_call: NA

cdr3_nt: TGTGCCAGCAATCAGGGGCGAGGGCAACTATGGAGCACAGATACGCAGTATTTT
cdr3_aa: CASNQGRGQLWSTDTQYF
v_call: TRBV2
clone_size: NA
j_call: TRBJ2-3
d_call: NA

cdr3_nt: TGCAGTGCTGCCGGGGAAGAGACCCAGTACTTC
cdr3_aa: CSAAGEETQYF
v_call: TRBV20-1
clone_size: few
j_call: TRBJ2-5
d_call: NA

cdr3_nt: TGTGCCAGCAGTTACGGGCGGACGAGGCTTGAAACTGGAAACACCATATATTTT
cdr3_aa: CASSYGRTRLETGNTIYF
v_call: TRBV6-5
clone_size: few
j_call: TRBJ1-3
d_call: NA

cdr3_nt: TGTGCCAGCTCACAGGGACAGCCGTACGAGCAGTACTTC
cdr3_aa: CASSQGQPYEQYF
v_call: TRBV18
clone_size: few
j_call: TRBJ2-7
d_call: TRBD1

cdr3_nt: TGTGCCAGCAGCTTAGACTCAGGGTGGGACACCATATATTTT
cdr3_aa: CASSLDSGWDTIYF
v_call: TRBV7-9
clone_size: NA
j_call: TRBJ1-3
d_call: NA

cdr3_nt: TGTGCCAGCTCACTCCCCCACGGTAGTGGGAGCGGCTACACCTTC
cdr3_aa: CASSLPHGSGSGYTF
v_call: TRBV18
clone_size: many
j_call: TRBJ1-2
d_call: NA

cdr3_nt: TGCGCCAGCAGCCAAGGAAAACGAGGCTACACCTTC
cdr3_aa: CASSQGKRGYTF
v_call: TRBV4-3
clone_size: many
j_call: TRBJ1-2
d_call: NA

cdr3_nt: TGTGCCAGCACCGCGACAGGGCGGGGAGCTTTCTTT
cdr3_aa: CASTATGRGAFF
v_call: TRBV12-3/TRBV12-4
clone_size: many
j_call: TRBJ1-1
d_call: TRBD1

cdr3_nt: TGTGCCATCAGTGAGGGAGATTACGAGCAGTACTTC
cdr3_aa: CAISEGDYEQYF
v_call: TRBV10-3
clone_size: many
j_call: TRBJ2-7
d_call: NA

cdr3_nt: TGTGCCAGCAGTTACTCGAGCGGGGTGATCGGGGAGCTGTTTTTT
cdr3_aa: CASSYSSGVIGELFF
v_call: TRBV6-6
clone_size: NA
j_call: TRBJ2-2
d_call: TRBD2

cdr3_nt: TGTGCCAGCAGTTTGGACAGGGGGAAGTCTGGCTACACCTTC
cdr3_aa: CASSLDRGKSGYTF
v_call: TRBV12-3/TRBV12-4
clone_size: many
j_call: TRBJ1-2
d_call: TRBD1

cdr3_nt: TGTGCCACCGCCCGGGGGGAAAATGGCTACACCTTC
cdr3_aa: CATARGENGYTF
v_call: TRBV7-2
clone_size: NA
j_call: TRBJ1-2
d_call: NA

cdr3_nt: TGCGCCAGCAGCTTGGGGTCCTGGTTAGCCTCCTACGAGCAGTACTTC
cdr3_aa: CASSLGSWLASYEQYF
v_call: TRBV5-1
clone_size: few
j_call: TRBJ2-7
d_call: NA

cdr3_nt: TGTGCCGCTCATGGGGGGGTCGGGGAAAAACTGTTTTTT
cdr3_aa: CAAHGGVGEKLFF
v_call: TRBV10-3
clone_size: once
j_call: TRBJ1-4
d_call: NA

cdr3_nt: TGTGCCAGCAGTTTAGGGGGACAGTTAAGCTCTGGGGCCAACGTCCTGACTTTC
cdr3_aa: CASSLGGQLSSGANVLTF
v_call: TRBV28
clone_size: NA
j_call: TRBJ2-6
d_call: TRBD1

cdr3_nt: TGTGCCAGCAGTCTCACCTCTGGAAACACCATATATTTT
cdr3_aa: CASSLTSGNTIYF
v_call: TRBV27
clone_size: NA
j_call: TRBJ1-3
d_call: NA

cdr3_nt: TGTGCCAGCAGTTTCGAGGGGAGGAAGTCCTACGAGCAGTACTTC
cdr3_aa: CASSFEGRKSYEQYF
v_call: TRBV2
clone_size: many
j_call: TRBJ2-7
d_call: NA

cdr3_nt: TGCGCCAGCAGCCAAGACCCAGGGAGGAACTATGGCTACACCTTC
cdr3_aa: CASSQDPGRNYGYTF
v_call: TRBV4-1
clone_size: many
j_call: TRBJ1-2
d_call: NA

cdr3_nt: TGTGCCAGCAGGACAGGGGGCGCCGGAGCGGAGACCCAGTACTTC
cdr3_aa: CASRTGGAGAETQYF
v_call: TRBV7-9
clone_size: many
j_call: TRBJ2-5
d_call: TRBD1

cdr3_nt: TGTGCCAGCAGTTTACTGGGGACAACTGGGGCCAACGTCCTGACTTTC
cdr3_aa: CASSLLGTTGANVLTF
v_call: TRBV27
clone_size: NA
j_call: TRBJ2-6
d_call: NA

cdr3_nt: TGCGCCAGCGGCCATCGGGTGAATGCGGGAGGGCCTGTGGAGACCCAGTACTTC
cdr3_aa: CASGHRVNAGGPVETQYF
v_call: TRBV4-1
clone_size: NA
j_call: TRBJ2-5
d_call: TRBD2

cdr3_nt: TGTGCCAGCTCAAAAGGTTCGTTTGGATCACCCCTCCACTTT
cdr3_aa: CASSKGSFGSPLHF
v_call: TRBV18
clone_size: NA
j_call: TRBJ1-6
d_call: NA

cdr3_nt: TGTGCCAGCAGTTTATGGGGTCGGGTAAATCAGCCCCAGCATTTT
cdr3_aa: CASSLWGRVNQPQHF
v_call: TRBV12-3/TRBV12-4
clone_size: many
j_call: TRBJ1-5
d_call: NA

cdr3_nt: TGTGCCAGCAGCCAAGATCAGGGGGAGTATGGCTACACCTTC
cdr3_aa: CASSQDQGEYGYTF
v_call: TRBV3-1
clone_size: many
j_call: TRBJ1-2
d_call: TRBD1

cdr3_nt: TGTGCCAGCAGCTTAGCCAACCCCACTCGGGGTAATTCACCCCTCCACTTT
cdr3_aa: CASSLANPTRGNSPLHF
v_call: TRBV7-6
clone_size: few
j_call: TRBJ1-6
d_call: NA

cdr3_nt: TGCAGTGCTAGAGATGATGCTCGGCACACTGAAGCTTTCTTT
cdr3_aa: CSARDDARHTEAFF
v_call: TRBV20-1
clone_size: few
j_call: TRBJ1-1
d_call: NA

cdr3_nt: TGTGCCAGCAGCTTAACGGGATTGGGCGGGAGGGCCGAGCAGTACTTC
cdr3_aa: CASSLTGLGGRAEQYF
v_call: TRBV7-3
clone_size: NA
j_call: TRBJ2-7
d_call: TRBD2

cdr3_nt: TGTGCCACCAGTGAAGCCGGGACTAGCGGGAACACCGGGGAGCTGTTTTTT
cdr3_aa: CATSEAGTSGNTGELFF
v_call: TRBV24-1
clone_size: few
j_call: TRBJ2-2
d_call: TRBD2

cdr3_nt: TGTGCCAGCAGTTTCTGGGGGACAGCCAAAAACATTCAGTACTTC
cdr3_aa: CASSFWGTAKNIQYF
v_call: TRBV12-3/TRBV12-4
clone_size: many
j_call: TRBJ2-4
d_call: NA

cdr3_nt: TGTGCCAGCAGCCCGGTACTAGGAGCAGATACGCAGTATTTT
cdr3_aa: CASSPVLGADTQYF
v_call: TRBV7-2
clone_size: once
j_call: TRBJ2-3
d_call: NA

cdr3_nt: TGTGCCAGCTCACCAGGTGGGGCCAACGTCCTGACTTTC
cdr3_aa: CASSPGGANVLTF
v_call: TRBV18
clone_size: many
j_call: TRBJ2-6
d_call: NA

cdr3_nt: TGTGCCATCAGTGAGTCCGTGGACGGGACCTACGAGCAGTACTTC
cdr3_aa: CAISESVDGTYEQYF
v_call: TRBV10-3
clone_size: NA
j_call: TRBJ2-7
d_call: NA

cdr3_nt: TGCGCCAGCAGCCCGCCCAAGGGGGCAGGGTTGGGCGAGCAGTACTTC
cdr3_aa: CASSPPKGAGLGEQYF
v_call: TRBV5-1
clone_size: many
j_call: TRBJ2-7
d_call: TRBD1

cdr3_nt: TGTGCCTGGGGTTTAGGTAATCAGCCCCAGCATTTT
cdr3_aa: CAWGLGNQPQHF
v_call: TRBV30
clone_size: NA
j_call: TRBJ1-5
d_call: NA

cdr3_nt: TGTGCCAGCAGTTTCGGTGGTTGGCGGACCGGGGAGCTGTTTTTT
cdr3_aa: CASSFGGWRTGELFF
v_call: TRBV27
clone_size: NA
j_call: TRBJ2-2
d_call: NA